The 14 T cell receptor beta chains in this list originate from one sample, sequenced in a study of blood T cell repertoires in COVID-19. Repertoires were generated with immunoSEQ multiplex PCR, while TCRdb's copy carries only in-frame clones and drops some. Counted here are approximately 59,000 clones, around 89% occurring once; the ten biggest clones make up more than 15%. Sample: peripheral blood. The source is a human donor in a cohort sampled during active COVID-19.

V and J are TRBV6-2 or TRBV6-3 and TRBJ2-6, with unresolved D. V was cut by 6 bases and J by 0 bases, with 9 bases left in between. The CDR3 extends over 15 amino acids. The germline gives CDR1 MNHEY, CDR2 SVGEGT. CDR3 region: CASSIISSGANVLTF. The CDR3 DNA sequence: TGTGCCAGCAGCATTATTTCCTCTGGGGCCAACGTCCTGACTTTC.

DNA for the CDR3: TGTGCCAGCAGCGGCGGGACAGGGCCAGATACGCAGTATTTT. It yields the protein CASSGGTGPDTQYF. The V and J genes are TRBV13 and TRBJ2-3; 9 nucleotides align to TRBD1. The CDR3 extends over 14 amino acids. The ends lost 5 bases at V and 4 bases at J; junction bases unmatched: 4. Looked up from germline, CDR1 is PRHDT and CDR2 is FYEKMQ (reference sequence).

This clone was seen more than once but under ten times. This CDR3 is CASSRWTDEQYF. The CDR3 DNA sequence: TGTGCCAGCAGCCGCTGGACAGACGAGCAGTACTTC. V and J are TRBV3-1 (or the pseudogene TRBV3-2) and TRBJ2-7; TRBD1 might be the D (6 bases). Germline CDR1 and CDR2: LGHDT and YNNKEL (reference sequence). The length of the CDR3 is 12 residues. With 4 bases removed from V and 5 bases from J, the gap between germline ends came to 9 bases.

The chain joins TRBV20-1 to TRBJ2-1; TRBD1 aligns across 7 bases. Trimming at V came to 6 bases and at J to 4 bases, leaving 0 bases not matched to a gene. The CDR3 sequence is 11 residues long. CDR1 and CDR2 (germline): DFQATT, SNEGSKA (reference sequence). CDR3 sequence (DNA): TGCAGTGCGACAGGGTACAATGAGCAGTTCTTC. Its translation is CSATGYNEQFF.

The chain recombines TRBV5-1 with TRBJ2-4; 9 bases map to TRBD1. The ends lost 0 bases at V and 4 bases at J; junction bases unmatched: 5. Germline CDR1 SGHRS, CDR2 YFSETQ. The CDR3 has 16 residues. The CDR3 loop reads CASSLGVGTGKNIQYF. CDR3 nucleotides: TGCGCCAGCAGCTTGGGGGTTGGGACAGGGAAAAACATTCAGTACTTC.

V gene TRBV11-2 combines with J gene TRBJ1-2; D unresolved. Per germline, CDR1 SGHAT and CDR2 FQNNGV. This CDR3 spans 10 amino acids. The V and J ends lost 4 bases and 5 bases respectively, with 2 bases between them. This chain's CDR3 is CASSSYGYTF. CDR3 nucleotides: TGTGCCAGCAGCTCTTATGGCTACACCTTC.

This clone was seen just once. The chain uses TRBV7-8 and TRBJ1-3; TRBD1 agrees at 9 bases. Germline V gene lookup returns CDR1 SGHVS and CDR2 FQNEAQ. The CDR3 spans 15 residues. J was trimmed by 4 bases and V by 5 bases; bases with no gene match: 6. DNA of the CDR3: TGTGCCAGCAGCAAGGACAGGGGAATGGGAAACACCATATATTTT. It is translated as CASSKDRGMGNTIYF.

The chain has TRBV2 and TRBJ1-2; D possibly corresponds to TRBD1 (5 bases). Per the germline V gene, CDR1 is SNHLY and CDR2 is FYNNEI. The V end was cut by 4 bases, the J end by 7 bases, with 13 bases between. This CDR3 region has 13 residues. The CDR3 bases are TGTGCCAGCAGTGTTGTAGGGGATTTTGGCTACACCTTC. It codes for CASSVVGDFGYTF.

This chain joins TRBV5-6 and TRBJ1-2, with 7 bases lining up with TRBD1. Per the germline V gene, CDR1 is SGHDT and CDR2 is YYEEEE. V trimming: 3 bases; J trimming: 4 bases; junction bases outside the gene matches: 12. This CDR3 comprises 16 residues. CDR3 sequence (DNA): TGTGCCAGCAGCTCAGCCGACACAGGGGCTTCCTATGGCTACACCTTC. Amino acids: CASSSADTGASYGYTF.

The chain recombines TRBV13 with TRBJ2-1; D uncertain. Germline-derived CDR1 and CDR2 are PRHDT and FYEKMQ (reference sequence). CDR3 length: 12 amino acids. Trimming pared 0 bases from V and 7 bases from J, leaving 4 bases between. CDR3 nucleotide sequence: TGTGCCAGCAGCTTAGGCAGTAATGAGCAGTTCTTC. This gives the protein CASSLGSNEQFF.

The chain carries TRBV5-1 and TRBJ1-1; D gene uncertain. With 0 bases removed from V and 5 bases from J, the gap between germline ends came to 11 bases. The germline CDR1 and CDR2 sequences are SGHRS and YFSETQ. This CDR3 comprises 14 residues. CDR3 sequence: CASSLDRVRTEAFF. The CDR3 DNA reads as TGCGCCAGCAGCTTGGATCGGGTTCGGACTGAAGCTTTCTTT.

V is TRBV10-3 and J is TRBJ1-3, with no clear D. The CDR3 has 13 amino acids. V lost 11 bases and J 3 bases, leaving 14 bases between the germline ends. Germline lookup yields CDR1 ENHRY and CDR2 SYGVKD. In DNA form, the CDR3 reads TGTGCCGCCCTTGTGGAGGGTGGAAACACCATATATTTT. This gives the protein CAALVEGGNTIYF.

The rearrangement uses TRBV14 and TRBJ1-2, with D perhaps matching TRBD1 (5 bases). CDR3 length: 12 amino acids. Trimming removed 2 bases at V and 10 bases at J, with 11 bases between. In germline, CDR1 is SGHDN, CDR2 FVKESK. CDR3 DNA: TGTGCCAGCAGCCAAACAGGTTCTCTCTACACCTTC. Protein sequence: CASSQTGSLYTF.

The V and J genes are TRBV19 and TRBJ2-5; TRBD1 matches 10 bases. The CDR3 is made up of 16 amino acids. J was trimmed by 3 bases and V by 4 bases; bases with no gene match: 8. Germline CDR1 LNHDA, CDR2 SQIVND (reference sequence). CDR3 in DNA: TGTGCCAGTAGTAGAGCCCCCGGGACAGGGGAAGAGACCCAGTACTTC. Amino acid sequence: CASSRAPGTGEETQYF.